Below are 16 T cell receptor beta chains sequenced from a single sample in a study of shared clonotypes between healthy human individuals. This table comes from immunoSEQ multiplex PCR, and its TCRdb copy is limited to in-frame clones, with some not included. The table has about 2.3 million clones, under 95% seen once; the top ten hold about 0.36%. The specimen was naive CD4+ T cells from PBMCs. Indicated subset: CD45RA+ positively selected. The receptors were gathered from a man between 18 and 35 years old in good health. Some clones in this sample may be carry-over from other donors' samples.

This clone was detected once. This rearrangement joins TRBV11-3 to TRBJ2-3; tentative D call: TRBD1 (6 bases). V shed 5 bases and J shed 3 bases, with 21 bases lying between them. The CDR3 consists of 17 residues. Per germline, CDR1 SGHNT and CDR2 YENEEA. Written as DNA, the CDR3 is TGTGCCAGCAGCAAGAGGGCAGGGGCGCTCGGGACAGATACGCAGTATTTT. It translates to CASSKRAGALGTDTQYF.

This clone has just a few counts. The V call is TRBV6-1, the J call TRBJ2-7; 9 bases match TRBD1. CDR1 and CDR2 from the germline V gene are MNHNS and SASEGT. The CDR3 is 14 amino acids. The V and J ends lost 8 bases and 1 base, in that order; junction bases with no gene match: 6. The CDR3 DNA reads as TGTGCCAGCCTCGGGACAGGGATGTCCTACGAGCAGTACTTC. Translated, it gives CASLGTGMSYEQYF.

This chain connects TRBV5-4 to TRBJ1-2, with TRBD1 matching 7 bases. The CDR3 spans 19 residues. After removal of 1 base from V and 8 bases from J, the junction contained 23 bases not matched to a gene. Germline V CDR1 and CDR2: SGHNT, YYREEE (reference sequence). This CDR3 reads CASSLLPVPRTGDPRGYTF. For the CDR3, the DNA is TGTGCCAGCAGCTTGTTGCCCGTCCCACGTACAGGGGACCCTCGGGGCTACACCTTC. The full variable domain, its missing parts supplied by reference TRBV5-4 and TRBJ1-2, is ETGVTQSPTHLIKTRGQQVTLRCSSQSGHNTVSWYQQALGQGPQFIFQYYREEENGRGNFPPRFSGLQFPNYSSELNVNALELDDSALYLCASSLLPVPRTGDPRGYTFGSGTRLTVV.

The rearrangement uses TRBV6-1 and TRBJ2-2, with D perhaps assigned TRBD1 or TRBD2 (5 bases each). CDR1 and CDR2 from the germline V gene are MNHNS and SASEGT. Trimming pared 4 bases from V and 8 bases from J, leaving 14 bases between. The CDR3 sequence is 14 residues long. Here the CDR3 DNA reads TGTGCCAGCAGTGGGGACCCGAGGGCAGGGGAGCTGTTTTTT. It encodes CASSGDPRAGELFF.

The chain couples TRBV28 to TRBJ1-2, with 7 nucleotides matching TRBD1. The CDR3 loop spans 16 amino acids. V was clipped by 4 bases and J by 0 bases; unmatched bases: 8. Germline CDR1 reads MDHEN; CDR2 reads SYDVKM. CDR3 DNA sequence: TGTGCCAGCAGTTCTCGACAGGGTAGTCCTAACTATGGCTACACCTTC. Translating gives CASSSRQGSPNYGYTF.

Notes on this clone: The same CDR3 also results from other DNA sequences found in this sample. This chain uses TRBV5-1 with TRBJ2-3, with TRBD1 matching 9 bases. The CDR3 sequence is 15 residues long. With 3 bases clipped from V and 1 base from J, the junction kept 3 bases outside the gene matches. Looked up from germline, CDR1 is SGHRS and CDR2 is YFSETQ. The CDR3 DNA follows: TGCGCCAGCAGCTCACAGGGGGCAGGCACAGATACGCAGTATTTT. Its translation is CASSSQGAGTDTQYF.

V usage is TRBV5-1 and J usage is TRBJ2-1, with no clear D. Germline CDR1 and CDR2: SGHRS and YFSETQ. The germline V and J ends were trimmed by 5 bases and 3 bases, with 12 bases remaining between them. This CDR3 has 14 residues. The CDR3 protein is CASRRMGNYNEQFF. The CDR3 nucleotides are TGCGCCAGCAGAAGGATGGGGAACTACAATGAGCAGTTCTTC.

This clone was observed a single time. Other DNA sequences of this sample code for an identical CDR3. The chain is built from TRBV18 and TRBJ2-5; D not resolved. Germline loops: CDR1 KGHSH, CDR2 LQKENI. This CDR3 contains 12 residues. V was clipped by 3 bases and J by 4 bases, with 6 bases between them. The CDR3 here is CASSPLRETQYF. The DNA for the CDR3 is TGTGCCAGCTCACCCCTACGAGAGACCCAGTACTTC. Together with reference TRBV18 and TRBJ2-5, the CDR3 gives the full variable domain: NAGVMQNPRHLVRRRGQEARLRCSPMKGHSHVYWYRQLPEEGLKFMVYLQKENIIDESGMPKERFSAEFPKEGPSILRIQQVVRGDSAAYFCASSPLRETQYFGPGTRLLVL.

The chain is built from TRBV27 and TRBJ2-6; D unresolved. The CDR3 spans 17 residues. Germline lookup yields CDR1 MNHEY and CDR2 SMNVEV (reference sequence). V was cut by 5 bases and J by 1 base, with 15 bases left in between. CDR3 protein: CASSQRPLLSGANVLTF. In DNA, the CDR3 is TGTGCCAGCAGTCAAAGGCCTCTTCTGTCTGGGGCCAACGTCCTGACTTTC. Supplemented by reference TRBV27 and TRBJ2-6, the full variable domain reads EAQVTQNPRYLITVTGKKLTVTCSQNMNHEYMSWYRQDPGLGLRQIYYSMNVEVTDKGDVPEGYKVSRKEKRNFPLILESPSPNQTSLYFCASSQRPLLSGANVLTFGAGSRLTVL.

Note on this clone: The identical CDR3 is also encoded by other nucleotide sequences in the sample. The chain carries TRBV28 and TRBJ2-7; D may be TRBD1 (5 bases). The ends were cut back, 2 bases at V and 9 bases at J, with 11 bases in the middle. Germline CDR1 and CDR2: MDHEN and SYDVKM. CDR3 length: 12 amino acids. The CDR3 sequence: CASSLQGRGQYF. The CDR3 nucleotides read TGTGCCAGCAGTTTACAGGGTAGAGGGCAGTACTTC.

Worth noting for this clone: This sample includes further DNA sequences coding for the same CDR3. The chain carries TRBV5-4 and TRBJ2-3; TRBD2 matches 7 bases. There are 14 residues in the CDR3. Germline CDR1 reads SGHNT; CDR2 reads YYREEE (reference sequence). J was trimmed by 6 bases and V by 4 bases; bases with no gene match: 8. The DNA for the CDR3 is TGTGCCAGCAGCCGGACTAGTGGGAGGGATACGCAGTATTTT. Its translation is CASSRTSGRDTQYF.

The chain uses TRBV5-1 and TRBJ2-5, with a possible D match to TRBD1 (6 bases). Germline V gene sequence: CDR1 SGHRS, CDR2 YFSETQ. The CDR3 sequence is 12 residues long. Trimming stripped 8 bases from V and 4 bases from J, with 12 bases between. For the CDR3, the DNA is TGCGCCAGTCACAGGGTAGGAGAGACCCAGTACTTC. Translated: CASHRVGETQYF. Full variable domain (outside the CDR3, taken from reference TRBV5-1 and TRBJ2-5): KAGVTQTPRYLIKTRGQQVTLSCSPISGHRSVSWYQQTPGQGLQFLFEYFSETQRNKGNFPGRFSGRQFSNSRSEMNVSTLELGDSALYLCASHRVGETQYFGPGTRLLVL.

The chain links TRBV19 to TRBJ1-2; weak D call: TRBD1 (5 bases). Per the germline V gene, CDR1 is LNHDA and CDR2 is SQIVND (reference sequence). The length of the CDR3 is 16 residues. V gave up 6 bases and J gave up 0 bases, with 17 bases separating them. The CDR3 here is CASRTTAPASNYGYTF. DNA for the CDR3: TGTGCCAGTAGGACGACAGCACCGGCTTCTAACTATGGCTACACCTTC.

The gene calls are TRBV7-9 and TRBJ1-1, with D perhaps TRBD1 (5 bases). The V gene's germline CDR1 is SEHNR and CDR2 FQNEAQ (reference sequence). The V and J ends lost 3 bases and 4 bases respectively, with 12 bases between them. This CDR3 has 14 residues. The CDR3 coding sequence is TGTGCCAGCAGCTTTATGGGGGAATCCACTGAAGCTTTCTTT. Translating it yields CASSFMGESTEAFF.

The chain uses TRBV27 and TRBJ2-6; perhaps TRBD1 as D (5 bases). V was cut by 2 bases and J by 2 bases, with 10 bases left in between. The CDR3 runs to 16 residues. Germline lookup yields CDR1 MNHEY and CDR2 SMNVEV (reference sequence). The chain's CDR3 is CASSLARGAGANVLTF. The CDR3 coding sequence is TGTGCCAGCAGTTTAGCAAGGGGCGCTGGGGCCAACGTCCTGACTTTC.

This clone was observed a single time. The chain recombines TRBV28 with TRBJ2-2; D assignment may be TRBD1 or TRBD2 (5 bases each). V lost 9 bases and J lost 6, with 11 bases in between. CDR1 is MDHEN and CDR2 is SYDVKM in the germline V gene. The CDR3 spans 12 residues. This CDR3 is CASYRGAGELFF. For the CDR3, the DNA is TGTGCCAGTTACCGGGGCGCCGGGGAGCTGTTTTTT.